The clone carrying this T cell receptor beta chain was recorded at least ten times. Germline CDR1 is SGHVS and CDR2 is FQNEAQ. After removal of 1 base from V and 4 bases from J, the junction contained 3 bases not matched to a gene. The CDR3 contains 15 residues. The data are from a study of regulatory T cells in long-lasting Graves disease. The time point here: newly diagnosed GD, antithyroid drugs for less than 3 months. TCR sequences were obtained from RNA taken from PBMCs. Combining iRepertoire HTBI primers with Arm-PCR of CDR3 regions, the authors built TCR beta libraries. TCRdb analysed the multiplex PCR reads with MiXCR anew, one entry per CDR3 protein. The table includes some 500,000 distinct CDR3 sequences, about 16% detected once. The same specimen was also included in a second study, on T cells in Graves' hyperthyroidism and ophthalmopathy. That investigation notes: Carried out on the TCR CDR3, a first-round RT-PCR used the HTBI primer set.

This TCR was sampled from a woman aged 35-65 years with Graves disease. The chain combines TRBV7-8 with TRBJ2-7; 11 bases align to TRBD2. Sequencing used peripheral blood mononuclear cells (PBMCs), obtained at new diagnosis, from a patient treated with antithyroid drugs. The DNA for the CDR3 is TGTGCCAGCAGCTTAGTAGGGACTAGCGGATACGAGCAGTACTTC. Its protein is CASSLVGTSGYEQYF.